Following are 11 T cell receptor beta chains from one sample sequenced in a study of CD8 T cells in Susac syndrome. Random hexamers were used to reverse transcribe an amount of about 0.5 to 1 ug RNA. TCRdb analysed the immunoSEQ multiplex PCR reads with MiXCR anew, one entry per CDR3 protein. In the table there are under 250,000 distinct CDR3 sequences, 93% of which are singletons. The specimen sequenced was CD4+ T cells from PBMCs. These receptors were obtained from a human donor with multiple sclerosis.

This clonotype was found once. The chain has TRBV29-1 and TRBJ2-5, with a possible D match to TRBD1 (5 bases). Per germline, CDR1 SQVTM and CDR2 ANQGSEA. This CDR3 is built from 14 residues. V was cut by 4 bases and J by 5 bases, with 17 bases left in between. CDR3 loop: CSVGGVGVGETQYF. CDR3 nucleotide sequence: TGCAGCGTTGGCGGAGTAGGGGTAGGGGAGACCCAGTACTTC.

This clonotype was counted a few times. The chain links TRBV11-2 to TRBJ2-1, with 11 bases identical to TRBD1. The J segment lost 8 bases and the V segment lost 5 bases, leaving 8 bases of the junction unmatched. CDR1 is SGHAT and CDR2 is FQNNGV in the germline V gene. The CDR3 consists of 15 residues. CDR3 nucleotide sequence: TGTGCCAGCAGCGCCCGGGACAGGGGGTCGGATGAGCAGTTCTTC. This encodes CASSARDRGSDEQFF.

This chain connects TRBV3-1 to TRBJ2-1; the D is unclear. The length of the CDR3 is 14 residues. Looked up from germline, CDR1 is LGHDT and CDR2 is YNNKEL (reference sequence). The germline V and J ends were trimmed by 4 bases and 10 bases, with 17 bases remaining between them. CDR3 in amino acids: CASSRDLRLGEQFF. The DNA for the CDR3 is TGTGCCAGCAGCCGAGACCTGCGGCTTGGAGAGCAGTTCTTC.

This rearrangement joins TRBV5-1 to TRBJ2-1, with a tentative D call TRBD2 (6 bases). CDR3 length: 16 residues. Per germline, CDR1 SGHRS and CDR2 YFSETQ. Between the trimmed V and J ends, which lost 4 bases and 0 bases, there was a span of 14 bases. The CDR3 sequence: CASSGGTRGSYNEQFF. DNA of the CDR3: TGCGCCAGCAGCGGGGGGACCAGAGGCTCCTACAATGAGCAGTTCTTC.

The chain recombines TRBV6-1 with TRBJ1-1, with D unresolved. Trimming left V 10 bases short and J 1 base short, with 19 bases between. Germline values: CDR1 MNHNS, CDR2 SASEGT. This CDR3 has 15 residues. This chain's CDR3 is CATRRGPNQNTEAFF. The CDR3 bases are TGTGCCACCAGGCGGGGTCCCAACCAGAACACTGAAGCTTTCTTT.

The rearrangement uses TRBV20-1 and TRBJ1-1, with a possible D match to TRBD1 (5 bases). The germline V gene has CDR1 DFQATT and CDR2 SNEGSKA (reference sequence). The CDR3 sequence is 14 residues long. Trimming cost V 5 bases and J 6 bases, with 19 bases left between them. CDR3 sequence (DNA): TGCAGTGCTTCGTCGACCCGGGGGAGCCCTGAAGCTTTCTTT. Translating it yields CSASSTRGSPEAFF.

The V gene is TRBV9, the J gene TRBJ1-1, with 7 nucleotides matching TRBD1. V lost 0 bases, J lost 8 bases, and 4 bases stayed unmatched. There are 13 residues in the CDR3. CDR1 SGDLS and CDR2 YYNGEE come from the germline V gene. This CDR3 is CASSVGPGGEAFF. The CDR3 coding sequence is TGTGCCAGCAGCGTAGGTCCAGGGGGGGAAGCTTTCTTT.

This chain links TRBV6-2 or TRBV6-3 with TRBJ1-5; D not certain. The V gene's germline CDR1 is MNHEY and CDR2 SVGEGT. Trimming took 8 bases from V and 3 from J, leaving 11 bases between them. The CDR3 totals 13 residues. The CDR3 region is CASSGQYNQPQHF. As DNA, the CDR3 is TGTGCCAGCTCCGGGCAGTACAATCAGCCCCAGCATTTT.

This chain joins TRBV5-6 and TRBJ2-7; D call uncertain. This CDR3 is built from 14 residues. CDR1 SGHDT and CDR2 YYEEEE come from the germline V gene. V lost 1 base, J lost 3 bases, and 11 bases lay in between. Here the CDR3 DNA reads TGTGCCAGCAGCTTGATGGTGCTTCACTACGAGCAGTACGTC. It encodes CASSLMVLHYEQYV.

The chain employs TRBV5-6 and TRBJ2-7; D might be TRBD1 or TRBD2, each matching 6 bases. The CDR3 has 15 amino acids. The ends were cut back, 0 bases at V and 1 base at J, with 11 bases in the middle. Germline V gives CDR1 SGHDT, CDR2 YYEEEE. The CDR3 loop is CASSLGQGTSYEQYV. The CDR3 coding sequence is TGTGCCAGCAGCTTGGGGCAGGGGACTTCCTACGAGCAGTACGTC.

This CDR3 is CSAKQGSTQYF. CDR3 coding DNA: TGCAGTGCTAAACAGGGCTCTACGCAGTATTTT. The chain joins TRBV20-1 to TRBJ2-3, with D possibly TRBD1 on 6 matching bases. The germline V gene encodes CDR1 DFQATT and CDR2 SNEGSKA (reference sequence). Between the trimmed V and J ends, which lost 4 bases and 8 bases, there was a span of 10 bases. The CDR3 covers 11 residues.